The following is a TCR beta chain sequence with its context. After removal of 3 bases from V and 5 bases from J, the junction contained 7 bases not matched to a gene. Looked up from germline, CDR1 is KGHSH and CDR2 is LQKENI. This CDR3 is built from 15 residues. The assay was immunoSEQ multiplex PCR, and TCRdb's table has in-frame clones only and misses some. The sample consists of roughly 2 million clones, approximately 94% of them appearing once. These data originate in a study of shared clonotypes between healthy human individuals. Study in general: Donor composition was a couple of women and a few men, aged 18 to 49.

The source material was naive CD4+ T cells sorted from blood. Specified subset: CD45RA+ positively selected. The TCR comes from a man aged 18 to 35 in good health. The chain recombines TRBV18 with TRBJ2-5, with 9 bases identical to TRBD1. CDR3: CASSPLQGAGETQYF. The CDR3 bases are TGTGCCAGCTCACCCCTACAGGGGGCAGGGGAGACCCAGTACTTC.